This T cell receptor (beta chain) was sequenced in a study of shared clonotypes between healthy human individuals. Study-wide results and caveats: The study generally estimated greater richness for naive than memory subsets. Few donors limited the genetic and exposure-history diversity represented. Naive CD4 clonotype sharing across a few donors was approximately 5.2%.

Positive CCR7 selection of CD45RO-negative cells yielded the naive CD8 cells, and terminally differentiated effector memory CD45RA+ cells were excluded. The donors were all Caucasian adults (living in Nashville, Tennessee). This clone was seen a single time. Its specificity is unknown. The CDR3 totals 14 residues. Trimming left V 2 bases short and J 6 bases short, with 14 bases between. The germline gives CDR1 SGHRS, CDR2 YFSETQ. TCRdb's table, derived via immunoSEQ multiplex PCR, lists solely in-frame clones and lacks some. Among some 2,100,000 clones, about 92% were seen once, and the ten largest hold over 1.5%.

The V gene is TRBV5-1, the J gene TRBJ1-2; D is unclear. The TCR sequence derives from a man between 18 and 29 years old in good health. Some clones in this sample may be carry-over from other donors' samples. Material: naive CD8+ T cells from PBMCs. The CDR3 nucleotides read TGCGCCAGCAGCTTTGGGGAATCCGGGGATGGCTACACCTTC. This codes for CASSFGESGDGYTF.